This TCR beta chain emerged from a study of PD-1 blockade in classical Hodgkin lymphoma. Assay: immunoSEQ multiplex PCR; the TCRdb copy retains only in-frame clones and omits some. Counted here are 11,000 to 15,000 clones, 86% occurring once; the ten biggest clones make up approximately 4.3%. This CDR3 has 15 amino acids. Per the germline V gene, CDR1 is MNHNY and CDR2 is SVGAGI (reference sequence). Between the trimmed V and J ends, which lost 1 base and 2 bases, there was a span of 12 bases. Each patient's relapse followed autologous stem cell transplantation, and brentuximab vedotin exposure varied.

The chain employs TRBV6-6 and TRBJ2-7; weak D call: TRBD1 (6 bases). The receptor was isolated from a human donor with classical Hodgkin lymphoma. The sample in question was peripheral blood mononuclear cells (PBMCs), obtained at baseline. The CDR3 DNA is TGTGCCAGCAGTTACTACAGGGATTCAACCTACGAGCAGTACTTC. Residues: CASSYYRDSTYEQYF.